These 4 T cell receptor beta chains were all obtained from the same sample, sequenced in a study of cytomegalovirus exposure and HLA in healthy donors. Primers included in the PCR were 60 Vbeta and 13 Jbeta primers. Repertoires were generated with immunoSEQ multiplex PCR, while TCRdb's copy carries only in-frame clones and drops some. The sample totals more than 130,000 clones. Sequencing used PBMCs. The receptor set was obtained from a man aged 35 to 55 in good health and CMV-seronegative.

The gene calls are TRBV2 and TRBJ2-7; D gene uncertain. With 4 bases removed from V and 6 bases from J, the gap between germline ends came to 7 bases. The CDR3 covers 11 residues. CDR1 SNHLY and CDR2 FYNNEI come from the germline V gene. The CDR3 protein is CASSGQVEQYF. DNA for the CDR3: TGTGCCAGCAGTGGCCAGGTCGAGCAGTACTTC.

The chain carries TRBV11-1 and TRBJ2-5; D possibly corresponds to TRBD1 (5 bases). Deletions cut 5 bases from V and 9 bases from J, with 16 bases between. The CDR3 is 13 residues long. Germline CDR1 is SGHAT and CDR2 is FQDESV (reference sequence). DNA of the CDR3: TGTGCCAGCAGCCTACAAGGGGTAGCACCCCAGTACTTC. This codes for CASSLQGVAPQYF.

The chain couples TRBV2 to TRBJ2-7; D unresolved. Germline CDR1 reads SNHLY; CDR2 reads FYNNEI. Trimming took 10 bases from V and 2 from J, leaving 12 bases between them. The CDR3 consists of 12 residues. CDR3 DNA sequence: TGTGCCACAACCCAACTAACCTACGAGCAGTACTTC. Its translation is CATTQLTYEQYF.

The chain has TRBV28 and TRBJ1-6, with 8 bases aligning to TRBD1. J was trimmed by 10 bases and V by 6 bases; bases with no gene match: 5. Germline V gives CDR1 MDHEN, CDR2 SYDVKM. This CDR3 contains 13 residues. CDR3 nucleotide sequence: TGTGCCAGCAGCTACAGGGGGTTCTCACCCCTCCACTTT. Amino acids: CASSYRGFSPLHF.